The rows below give T cell receptor beta chains drawn from one sample of a study of T cells in Graves' hyperthyroidism and ophthalmopathy. TCRdb itself ran the multiplex PCR reads through MiXCR, one entry per CDR3 protein. Of hundreds of thousands of distinct CDR3 sequences listed, about 14% were seen once; the top ten hold approximately 15%. The sample was blood. The source of these receptors is a woman aged 40 to 49 with Graves' hyperthyroidism. The CDR3 runs from the conserved cysteine through the conserved F or W. A D gene is named only where the DNA matches it firmly. A clone size is listed for some rows: how often the clone was seen (once, few, many), or a class if it is expanded.

size | D | J | V | length | DNA | CDR3
- | - | TRBJ2-7 | TRBV10-3 | 14 | TGTGCCATCAGCACCGGGGCTAGACCTTACGAGCAGTACTTC | CAISTGARPYEQYF
many | - | TRBJ2-7 | TRBV20-1 | 14 | TGCAGTGCTAGGCCCCCAGGGGGGTCCTACGAGCAGTACTTC | CSARPPGGSYEQYF
- | - | TRBJ2-1 | TRBV7-9 | 12 | TGTGCCAGCAGCCAGATAGGCTATGAGCAGTTCTTC | CASSQIGYEQFF
many | - | TRBJ1-2 | TRBV18 | 14 | TGTGCCAGCTCGGGGGACAACGCTAACTATGGCTACACCTTC | CASSGDNANYGYTF
many | TRBD1 | TRBJ2-7 | TRBV28 | 14 | TGTGCCAGCAGTTACACCACAGGGGGCTACGAGCAGTACTTC | CASSYTTGGYEQYF
many | TRBD1 | TRBJ1-5 | TRBV2 | 14 | TGTGCCAGCACGATAACAGGGGGAGGGCAGCCCCAGCATTTT | CASTITGGGQPQHF
many | - | TRBJ2-1 | TRBV5-1 | 15 | TGCGCCAGCAGCTTGGATGCGGTCTCCTACAATGAGCAGTTCTTC | CASSLDAVSYNEQFF
few | TRBD1 | TRBJ1-1 | TRBV18 | 16 | TGTGCCAGCTCATCGTTCTCTCCGGGACAGGGGGCTGAAGCTTTCTTT | CASSSFSPGQGAEAFF
- | - | TRBJ1-6 | TRBV6-1 | 14 | TGTGCCAGCGGCAAGGGGTCTTATAATTCACCCCTCCACTTT | CASGKGSYNSPLHF
many | TRBD1 | TRBJ2-1 | TRBV7-9 | 13 | TGTGCCAGCAGCCAGACAGGGTCCAATGAGCAGTTCTTC | CASSQTGSNEQFF
many | TRBD2 | TRBJ2-1 | TRBV5-1 | 21 | TGCGCCAGCAGCCACGACGGGATGCTAGCGGGAGGGAGGGGCTCCTACAATGAGCAGTTCTTC | CASSHDGMLAGGRGSYNEQFF